Sequencing of this T cell receptor beta chain was carried out in a study of blood T cell repertoires in COVID-19. Study-level background: Sources were T cells, B-cell-depleted T cells, or PBMCs; the material itself was cDNA or gDNA.

Germline values: CDR1 MNHEY, CDR2 SMNVEV (reference sequence). This CDR3 region has 18 residues. The V end lost 4 bases, the J end lost 6 bases, and 24 bases lay between the germline ends. Assay: immunoSEQ multiplex PCR; the TCRdb copy retains only in-frame clones and omits some. There are some 140,000 clones in the sample; roughly 80% occur only once, and about 29% lies in the top ten. This chain uses TRBV27 with TRBJ2-2; possibly TRBD1 for D (6 bases). The receptor was isolated from a woman aged 60-75 years with acute or convalescent COVID-19. Sequenced input: peripheral blood. CDR3 coding DNA: TGTGCCAGCAGTTGGGACATACCCGGGATGGGTGCGGCCGGGGAGCTGTTTTTT. Amino acid sequence: CASSWDIPGMGAAGELFF.